The TCR beta chain under discussion was sequenced for a study of cytomegalovirus exposure and HLA in healthy donors. General study results and limits: CMV antigen specificity was confirmed in vitro for a few CMV-associated chains.

Comment on this clone: Its antigen is as yet unknown.

Nominally healthy donors provided the samples, though records likely missed some immune exposures. This CDR3 spans 15 amino acids. The trim removed 3 bases at V and 2 bases at J, leaving 4 bases unmatched. Per germline, CDR1 SGDLS and CDR2 YYNGEE. 13 Jbeta primers and 60 Vbeta primers were used for the PCR. Clones were sequenced by immunoSEQ multiplex PCR, and TCRdb holds only the in-frame ones, with some missing. The table has nearly 200,000 clones, roughly three quarters seen once. This clonotype was obtained from a male donor in good health and CMV-seropositive. The chain joins TRBV9 to TRBJ1-4, with TRBD1 matching 7 bases. The sample was PBMCs. For the CDR3, the DNA is TGTGCCAGCAGCGCTCAGACAGGGACTAATGAAAAACTGTTTTTT. This translates into CASSAQTGTNEKLFF.